This TCR beta chain originates from a study of T cell responses to AZD1222 COVID-19 vaccine (dated by TCRdb to 2020 to 2022). In the study overall: A total of approximately 240 trial participants underwent TCR sequencing, of whom 200 to 220 had received two doses of AZD1222 and some 25 had received two doses of the MenACWY control vaccine. Trial participants were enrolled by age into subgroups of 18-55, 56-69 and 70-plus years, and 148, 28 and 57 TCR-sequenced participants, respectively, were included in these subgroups.

Ends trimmed: V by 6 bases, J by 3 bases; bases unmatched to a gene: 11. The germline V gene specifies WSHSY as CDR1 and SAAADI as CDR2. The CDR3 has 17 amino acids, counting the end cysteine and phenylalanine. The sequence is cut down to CDR3 DNA, 51 bases in frame from base 1. Points the paper makes about the study in general: Because no day 14 peak-response samples were available, the repertoires could be characterized only after the peak T cell response. In the small 56-69-year group, the increase in depth fell short of significance, most likely because of low power. Vaccine-associated CD4 TCRs spanned the whole spike protein, with dominant responses in regions 160-218 and 743-854. After two AZD1222 doses, spike-specific TCR breadth and depth were significantly higher than at day 0 and than in MenACWY recipients. Conclusions about previously exposed vaccinees are limited, since just 5 or 6 AZD1222 recipients were seropositive for SARS-CoV-2 at baseline. Participants were mostly white British, with more females than males. The authors suggested clonal diversity may have been underestimated. Reportedly, almost half of the unique spike-specific TCRs recognized epitopes lying outside the regions that are mutated in the B.1.351 and B.1.1.7 variants.

The CDR3 regions of human TCRbeta chains were analyzed by immunosequencing. As for the original processing: TCRs in the repertoires were matched against a reference library of SARS-CoV-2-specific TCRs that had been generated with the MIRA antigen-specificity platform. Breadth meant the fraction of unique TCRs that were SARS-CoV-2-associated, whereas depth meant the fraction of total T cells that were SARS-CoV-2-associated. Using the MIRA data, each spike-specific TCR was mapped to the spike region that the TCR reacts to and placed in a CD4 or CD8 class. Log10-transformed breadth and depth values were compared by one-way ANOVA with Sidak's multiple comparisons tests. TCRdb holds this immuneACCESS table with in-frame rearrangements only. Some clones are missing; in checked studies, unresolved V genes explain under half, and the rest has no known cause. V, J and clone size reflect that table, while D and trimming were determined from the DNA. This sample comprises about 180,000 clones, approximately 94% of them detected only once. Approximately 1.5% of the sample belongs to the ten largest clones.

According to the study, the label for this sample's time point signals: about 28 days (+/-7) after the second vaccine dose. AZD1222 recipients whose second dose came at about 4 weeks and those whose second dose came at about 12 weeks were combined into one group, since spike-specific TCR depth and breadth did not differ between the two schedules. Vaccinee samples came from UK trials COV001 and COV002, including a single-blind randomized controlled phase 2/3 trial of AZD1222 (ChAdOx1 nCoV-19) in healthy adults. For TCRbeta chain sequencing, PBMC samples from trial participants were taken at day 0 and at day 28 after the second dose. Regarding this clone: The antigen it recognizes is unknown. Base qualities were left out, and no much larger clone turns up one base away.

Sequenced here: peripheral blood, sampled 28 days after the second AZD1222 dose. This clonotype was sampled from an adult who received the AZD1222 COVID-19 vaccine. Recombination joined TRBV10-2 with TRBJ2-2; TRBD2 agrees with 9 junctional bases. The nucleotide sequence reads TGCGCCAGCAGGGAACCAGCGGGAGGCTCCGACACCGGGGAGCTGTTTTTT. It translates as CASREPAGGSDTGELFF.